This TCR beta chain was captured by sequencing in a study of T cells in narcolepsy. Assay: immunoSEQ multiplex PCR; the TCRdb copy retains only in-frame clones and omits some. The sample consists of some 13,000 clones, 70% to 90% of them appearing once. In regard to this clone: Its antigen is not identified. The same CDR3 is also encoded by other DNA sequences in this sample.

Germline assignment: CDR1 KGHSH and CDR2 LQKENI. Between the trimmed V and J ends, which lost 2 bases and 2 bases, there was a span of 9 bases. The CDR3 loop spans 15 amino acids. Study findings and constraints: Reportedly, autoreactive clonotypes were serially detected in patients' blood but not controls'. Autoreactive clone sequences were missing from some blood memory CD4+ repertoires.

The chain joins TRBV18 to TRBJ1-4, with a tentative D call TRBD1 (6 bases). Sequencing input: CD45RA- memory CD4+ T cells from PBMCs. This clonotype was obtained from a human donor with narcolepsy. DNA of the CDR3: TGTGCCAGCTCACCAAGTGGGGGCACTAATGAAAAACTGTTTTTT. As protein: CASSPSGGTNEKLFF.